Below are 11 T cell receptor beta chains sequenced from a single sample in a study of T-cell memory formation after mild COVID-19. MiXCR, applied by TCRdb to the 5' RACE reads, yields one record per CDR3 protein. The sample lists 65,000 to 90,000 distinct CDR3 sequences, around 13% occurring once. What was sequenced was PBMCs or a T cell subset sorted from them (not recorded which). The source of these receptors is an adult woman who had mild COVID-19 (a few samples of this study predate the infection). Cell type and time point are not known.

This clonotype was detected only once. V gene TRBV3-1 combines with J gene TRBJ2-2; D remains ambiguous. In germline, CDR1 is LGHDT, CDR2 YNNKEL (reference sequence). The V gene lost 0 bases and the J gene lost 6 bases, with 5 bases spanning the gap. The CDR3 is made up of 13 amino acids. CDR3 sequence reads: CASSQDQPGELFF. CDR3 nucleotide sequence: TGTGCCAGCAGCCAAGACCAGCCCGGGGAGCTGTTTTTT.

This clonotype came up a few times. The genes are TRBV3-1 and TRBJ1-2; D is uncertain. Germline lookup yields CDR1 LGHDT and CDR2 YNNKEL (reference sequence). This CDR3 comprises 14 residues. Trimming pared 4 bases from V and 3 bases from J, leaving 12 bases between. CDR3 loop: CASSPSPEDYGYTF. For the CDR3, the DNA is TGTGCCAGCAGCCCCTCACCGGAGGACTATGGCTACACCTTC. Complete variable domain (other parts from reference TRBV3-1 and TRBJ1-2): DTAVSQTPKYLVTQMGNDKSIKCEQNLGHDTMYWYKQDSKKFLKIMFSYNNKELIINETVPNRFSPKSPDKAHLNLHINSLELGDSAVYFCASSPSPEDYGYTFGSGTRLTVV.

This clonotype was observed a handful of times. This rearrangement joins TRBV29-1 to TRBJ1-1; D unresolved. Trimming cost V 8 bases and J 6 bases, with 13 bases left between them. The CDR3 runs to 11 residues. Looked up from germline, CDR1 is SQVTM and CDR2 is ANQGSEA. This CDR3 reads CSIREFAEAFF. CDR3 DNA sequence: TGCAGCATAAGGGAATTTGCTGAAGCTTTCTTT. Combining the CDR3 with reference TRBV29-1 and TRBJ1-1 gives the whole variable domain SAVISQKPSRDICQRGTSLTIQCQVDSQVTMMFWYRQQPGQSLTLIATANQGSEATYESGFVIDKFPISRPNLTFSTLTVSNMSPEDSSIYLCSIREFAEAFFGQGTRLTVV.

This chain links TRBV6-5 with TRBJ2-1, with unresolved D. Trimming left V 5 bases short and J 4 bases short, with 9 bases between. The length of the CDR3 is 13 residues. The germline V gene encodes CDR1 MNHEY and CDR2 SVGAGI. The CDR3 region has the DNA TGTGCCAGCAGTAACCGGGCGTACAATGAGCAGTTCTTC. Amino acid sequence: CASSNRAYNEQFF.

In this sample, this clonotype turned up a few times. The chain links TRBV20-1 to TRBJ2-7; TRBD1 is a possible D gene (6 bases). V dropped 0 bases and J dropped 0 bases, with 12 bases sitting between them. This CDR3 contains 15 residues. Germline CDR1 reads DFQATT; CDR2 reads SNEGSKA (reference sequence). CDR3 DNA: TGCAGTGCTAGAGATTTGGACAGAAGCTCCTACGAGCAGTACTTC. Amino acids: CSARDLDRSSYEQYF.

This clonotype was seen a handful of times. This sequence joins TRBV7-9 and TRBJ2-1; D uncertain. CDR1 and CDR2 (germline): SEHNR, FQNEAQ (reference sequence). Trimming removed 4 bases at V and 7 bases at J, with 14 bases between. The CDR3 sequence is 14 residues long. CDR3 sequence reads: CASSSPTSENEQFF. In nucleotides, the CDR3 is TGTGCCAGCAGCTCCCCGACAAGCGAGAATGAGCAGTTCTTC. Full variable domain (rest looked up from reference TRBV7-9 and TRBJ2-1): DTGVSQNPRHKITKRGQNVTFRCDPISEHNRLYWYRQTLGQGPEFLTYFQNEAQLEKSRLLSDRFSAERPKGSFSTLEIQRTEQGDSAMYLCASSSPTSENEQFFGPGTRLTVL.

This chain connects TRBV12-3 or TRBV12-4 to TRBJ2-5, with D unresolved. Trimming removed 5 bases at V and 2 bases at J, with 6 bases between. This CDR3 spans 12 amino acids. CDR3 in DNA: TGTGCCAGCAGTCAGATTCAAGAGACCCAGTACTTC. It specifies CASSQIQETQYF.

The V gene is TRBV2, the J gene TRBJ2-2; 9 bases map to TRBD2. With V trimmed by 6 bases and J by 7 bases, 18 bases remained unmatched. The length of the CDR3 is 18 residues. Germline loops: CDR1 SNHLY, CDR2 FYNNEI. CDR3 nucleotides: TGTGCCAGCAGACCACAATCGGGGCTAGCGGGGACCTTCGGGGAGCTGTTTTTT. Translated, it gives CASRPQSGLAGTFGELFF.

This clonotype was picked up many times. The CDR3 spells CASSFNQGSEQYF. CDR3 sequence (DNA): TGTGCCAGCAGCTTTAATCAGGGAAGCGAGCAGTACTTC. The genes are TRBV5-6 and TRBJ2-7; a weak D match, TRBD1 (5 bases). Looked up from germline, CDR1 is SGHDT and CDR2 is YYEEEE. V lost 2 bases, J lost 6 bases, and 12 bases lay in between. The CDR3 has 13 residues.

The CDR3 loop is CATSDGDRGSNQPQHF. The CDR3 DNA is TGTGCCACCAGTGATGGGGACAGGGGTAGCAATCAGCCCCAGCATTTT. The rearrangement uses TRBV24-1 and TRBJ1-5; 10 bases line up with TRBD1. This CDR3 contains 16 residues. With V trimmed by 3 bases and J by 0 bases, 1 base remained unmatched. Germline CDR1 is KGHDR and CDR2 is SFDVKD.

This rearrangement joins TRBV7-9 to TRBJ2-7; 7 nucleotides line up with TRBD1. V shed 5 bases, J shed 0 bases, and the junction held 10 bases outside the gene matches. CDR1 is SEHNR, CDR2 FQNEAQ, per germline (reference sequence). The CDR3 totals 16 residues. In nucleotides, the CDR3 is TGTGCCAGCAGCCCCCAGGGACAGTTGAACTCCTACGAGCAGTACTTC. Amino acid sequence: CASSPQGQLNSYEQYF. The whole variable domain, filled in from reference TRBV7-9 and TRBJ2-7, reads DTGVSQNPRHKITKRGQNVTFRCDPISEHNRLYWYRQTLGQGPEFLTYFQNEAQLEKSRLLSDRFSAERPKGSFSTLEIQRTEQGDSAMYLCASSPQGQLNSYEQYFGPGTRLTVT.